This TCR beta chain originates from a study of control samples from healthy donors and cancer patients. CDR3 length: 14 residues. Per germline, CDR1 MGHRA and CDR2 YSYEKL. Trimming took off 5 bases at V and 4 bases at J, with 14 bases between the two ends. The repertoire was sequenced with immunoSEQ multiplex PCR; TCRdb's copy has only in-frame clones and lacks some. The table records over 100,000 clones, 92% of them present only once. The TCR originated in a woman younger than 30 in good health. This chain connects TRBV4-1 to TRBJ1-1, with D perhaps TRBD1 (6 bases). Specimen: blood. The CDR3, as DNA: TGCGCCAGCAGCTCCGGCAGGGGTCGCACTGAAGCTTTCTTT. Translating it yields CASSSGRGRTEAFF.